A selection of T cell receptor beta chains follows, all from one sample in a study of cytomegalovirus exposure and HLA in healthy donors. Sequencing was performed with immunoSEQ multiplex PCR; in TCRdb, only in-frame clones are kept and a portion is missing. The table records approximately 300,000 clones, around four fifths of them present only once. Specimen: PBMCs. The origin of the receptors is a woman aged 40 to 50 in good health and CMV-seropositive. Each CDR3 is given with its conserved first and last residue. D genes are given only for firm matches. Rows may omit the clone size; those that give it use once, few, many or a size class.

d_call: TRBD1
j_call: TRBJ1-1
clone_size: .
v_call: TRBV4-3
cdr3_nt: TGCGCCAGCAGCCTAGACAGGGGCGGGAGGATTGAAGCTTTCTTT
cdr3_aa: CASSLDRGGRIEAFF

d_call: TRBD1
j_call: TRBJ2-7
clone_size: once
v_call: TRBV23-1
cdr3_nt: TGCGCCAGCAGTCGCCAGACAGGGTCGTACGAGCAGTACTTC
cdr3_aa: CASSRQTGSYEQYF

d_call: .
j_call: TRBJ2-1
clone_size: .
v_call: TRBV6-5
cdr3_nt: TGTGCCAGCAGGGCAGAGGAACCAACCTACAATGAGCAGTTCTTC
cdr3_aa: CASRAEEPTYNEQFF

d_call: .
j_call: TRBJ1-1
clone_size: .
v_call: TRBV5-8
cdr3_nt: TGTGCCAGCAGTTTGGGTCACCAGGGTTTGAGGATGAACACTGAAGCTTTCTTT
cdr3_aa: CASSLGHQGLRMNTEAFF

d_call: .
j_call: TRBJ2-2
clone_size: .
v_call: TRBV28
cdr3_nt: TGTGCCAGCAGTTTGGATAGCGCAAAAGCGAACACCGGGGAGCTGTTTTTT
cdr3_aa: CASSLDSAKANTGELFF

d_call: .
j_call: TRBJ2-1
clone_size: .
v_call: TRBV21-1
cdr3_nt: TGTGCCAGCAGCAAAGGACGGGCGGGAGGCGCCTACAATGAGCAGTTCTTC
cdr3_aa: CASSKGRAGGAYNEQFF

d_call: .
j_call: TRBJ2-1
clone_size: .
v_call: TRBV29-1
cdr3_nt: TGCAGCGTCGGGCGGGACAGCGGTTCCTACAATGAGCAGTTCTTC
cdr3_aa: CSVGRDSGSYNEQFF

d_call: TRBD2
j_call: TRBJ2-5
clone_size: .
v_call: TRBV11-2
cdr3_nt: TGTGCCAGCAGCTCGGGACTAGCGGGAGCTGAGACCCAGTACTTC
cdr3_aa: CASSSGLAGAETQYF

d_call: TRBD2
j_call: TRBJ2-1
clone_size: .
v_call: TRBV11-3
cdr3_nt: TGTGCCAGCAGCCCTACGACTAGCGGGAGTTTAGGTGAGCAGTTCTTC
cdr3_aa: CASSPTTSGSLGEQFF

d_call: TRBD1
j_call: TRBJ2-5
clone_size: .
v_call: TRBV2
cdr3_nt: TGTGCCAGCAGTGAACGGACAGGGAAAGAGACCCAGTACTTC
cdr3_aa: CASSERTGKETQYF

d_call: .
j_call: TRBJ2-7
clone_size: few
v_call: TRBV5-1
cdr3_nt: TGCGCCAGCAGCTTCCTCTCCTACGAGCAGTACTTC
cdr3_aa: CASSFLSYEQYF

d_call: TRBD1
j_call: TRBJ1-1
clone_size: .
v_call: TRBV5-1
cdr3_nt: TGCGCCAGCAGCTTACTACAGGGGGGACGAACTGAAGCTTTCTTT
cdr3_aa: CASSLLQGGRTEAFF

d_call: .
j_call: TRBJ2-5
clone_size: .
v_call: TRBV2
cdr3_nt: TGTGCCAGAGGAGGACCATGGGAGACCCAGTACTTC
cdr3_aa: CARGGPWETQYF

d_call: TRBD1
j_call: TRBJ2-7
clone_size: .
v_call: TRBV7-9
cdr3_nt: TGTGCCAGCAGCTTAGAGTTGAAGGGACAGGGTTTCGTCTACGAGCAGTACTTC
cdr3_aa: CASSLELKGQGFVYEQYF

d_call: .
j_call: TRBJ2-7
clone_size: .
v_call: TRBV14
cdr3_nt: TGTGCCAGCAGCGACTACTACGAGCAGTACTTC
cdr3_aa: CASSDYYEQYF

d_call: TRBD1
j_call: TRBJ2-7
clone_size: once
v_call: TRBV28
cdr3_nt: TGTGCCAGCACCTCCGCTGGACAGGTATCCTACGAGCAGTACTTC
cdr3_aa: CASTSAGQVSYEQYF

d_call: .
j_call: TRBJ1-1
clone_size: .
v_call: TRBV11-3
cdr3_nt: TGTGCCAGCAGCTCAGGTCAGGGAAAGAACACTGAAGCTTTCTTT
cdr3_aa: CASSSGQGKNTEAFF

d_call: TRBD2
j_call: TRBJ2-5
clone_size: once
v_call: TRBV28
cdr3_nt: TGTGCCAGCAGTCTATCTCGACTAGCGGGAGCTTTGGAGCGACACCAAGAGACCCAGTACTTC
cdr3_aa: CASSLSRLAGALERHQETQYF

d_call: .
j_call: TRBJ2-1
clone_size: .
v_call: TRBV27
cdr3_nt: TGTGCTGTCCGGGTTGCCAGGGGCTACAATGAGCAGTTCTTC
cdr3_aa: CAVRVARGYNEQFF

d_call: .
j_call: TRBJ2-7
clone_size: .
v_call: TRBV12-1
cdr3_nt: TGTGCCAGCAGCTTTGTTGGTAGTCTACTCTCCGAGCAGTACTTC
cdr3_aa: CASSFVGSLLSEQYF

d_call: TRBD1
j_call: TRBJ1-2
clone_size: .
v_call: TRBV6-5
cdr3_nt: TGTGCCAGCTCTTCCCCCCGGGACAGGGAGGGCGGCTACACCTTC
cdr3_aa: CASSSPRDREGGYTF

d_call: .
j_call: TRBJ2-7
clone_size: .
v_call: TRBV5-6
cdr3_nt: TGTGCCAGCAGCCAAAGTCAATACAACTCCTACGAGCAGTACTTC
cdr3_aa: CASSQSQYNSYEQYF

d_call: .
j_call: TRBJ1-2
clone_size: .
v_call: TRBV7-2
cdr3_nt: TGTGCCAGCAGCTTAACTAGCTATGGCTACACCTTC
cdr3_aa: CASSLTSYGYTF

d_call: .
j_call: TRBJ2-7
clone_size: .
v_call: TRBV5-4
cdr3_nt: TGTGCCAGCAGCAGACAGTCTCCAACATACGAGCAGTACTTC
cdr3_aa: CASSRQSPTYEQYF

d_call: TRBD1
j_call: TRBJ1-1
clone_size: .
v_call: TRBV19
cdr3_nt: TGTGCCAGTAGTATGACAGGGGTTGGGAACACTGAAGCTTTCTTT
cdr3_aa: CASSMTGVGNTEAFF

d_call: TRBD1
j_call: TRBJ1-4
clone_size: once
v_call: TRBV6-1
cdr3_nt: TGTGCCAGCAGTGAACTACAGGGGTTTAATGAAAAACTGTTTTTT
cdr3_aa: CASSELQGFNEKLFF

d_call: TRBD1
j_call: TRBJ2-1
clone_size: .
v_call: TRBV19
cdr3_nt: TGTGCCAGTAGACAGGGGCGGGCTCTGGATGAGCAGTTCTTC
cdr3_aa: CASRQGRALDEQFF

d_call: .
j_call: TRBJ2-7
clone_size: .
v_call: TRBV10-3
cdr3_nt: TGTGCCATCACGGACCAGGGTGACGAACACGAGCAGTACTTC
cdr3_aa: CAITDQGDEHEQYF

d_call: TRBD1
j_call: TRBJ1-5
clone_size: .
v_call: TRBV15
cdr3_nt: TGTGCCACCATCCCGACAGGGCAGAATCAGCCCCAGCATTTT
cdr3_aa: CATIPTGQNQPQHF

d_call: .
j_call: TRBJ2-1
clone_size: .
v_call: TRBV4-1
cdr3_nt: TGCGCCAGCAGCCAAGGGCTAGACGAAGCGACTGAGCAGTTCTTC
cdr3_aa: CASSQGLDEATEQFF

d_call: .
j_call: TRBJ1-1
clone_size: once
v_call: TRBV29-1
cdr3_nt: TGCAGCGCTTATCAGGGAAGCATGAACACTGAAGCTTTCTTT
cdr3_aa: CSAYQGSMNTEAFF

d_call: TRBD1
j_call: TRBJ2-5
clone_size: .
v_call: TRBV5-1
cdr3_nt: TGCGCCAGCAGCTTGGGACAGGGTGAGACCCAGTACTTC
cdr3_aa: CASSLGQGETQYF

d_call: TRBD2
j_call: TRBJ2-7
clone_size: .
v_call: TRBV5-4
cdr3_nt: TGTGCCAGCAGCTCCGGGACTAGTAACGAGCAGTACTTC
cdr3_aa: CASSSGTSNEQYF

d_call: TRBD1
j_call: TRBJ1-5
clone_size: .
v_call: TRBV28
cdr3_nt: TGTGCCAGCAGTGTACAGGGGAGCAATCAGCCCCAGCATTTT
cdr3_aa: CASSVQGSNQPQHF

d_call: TRBD2
j_call: TRBJ2-1
clone_size: .
v_call: TRBV4-3
cdr3_nt: TGCGCCAGCAGCCAGGGGGGTAGCGGGAGGGCCCTCAATGAGCAGTTCTTC
cdr3_aa: CASSQGGSGRALNEQFF

d_call: .
j_call: TRBJ2-7
clone_size: .
v_call: TRBV29-1
cdr3_nt: TGCAGCGTTGAGGGGCAGGATGACTACGAGCAGTACTTC
cdr3_aa: CSVEGQDDYEQYF

d_call: .
j_call: TRBJ1-2
clone_size: few
v_call: TRBV29-1
cdr3_nt: TGCAGCACCGACGGCGGATCTAACTATGGCTACACCTTC
cdr3_aa: CSTDGGSNYGYTF

d_call: .
j_call: TRBJ2-7
clone_size: .
v_call: TRBV30
cdr3_nt: TGTGCCTGGACAAGACCAGGGGAGGGTTCCTACGAGCAGTACTTC
cdr3_aa: CAWTRPGEGSYEQYF

d_call: .
j_call: TRBJ2-1
clone_size: .
v_call: TRBV6-5
cdr3_nt: TGTGCCAGCAGTTACCTACAGAGGGAGTTCTTC
cdr3_aa: CASSYLQREFF

d_call: TRBD1
j_call: TRBJ1-1
clone_size: .
v_call: TRBV6-1
cdr3_nt: TGTGCCAGCAGAGACAGGGAGAACACTGAAGCTTTCTTT
cdr3_aa: CASRDRENTEAFF

d_call: .
j_call: TRBJ2-2
clone_size: once
v_call: TRBV7-9
cdr3_nt: TGTGCCAGCAGCCAACTAGCCGGGGAGCTGTTTTTT
cdr3_aa: CASSQLAGELFF

d_call: .
j_call: TRBJ1-1
clone_size: .
v_call: TRBV18
cdr3_nt: TGTGCCAGCTCGGGGGACTTCTACACTGAAGCTTTCTTT
cdr3_aa: CASSGDFYTEAFF

d_call: TRBD2
j_call: TRBJ2-1
clone_size: once
v_call: TRBV30
cdr3_nt: TGTGCCTGGGAGCGGGACTACAATGAGCAGTTCTTC
cdr3_aa: CAWERDYNEQFF

d_call: .
j_call: TRBJ1-2
clone_size: .
v_call: TRBV6-5
cdr3_nt: TGTGCCAGCACACCTTTGGTGGCAGGGTCTAGTGGCTACACCTTC
cdr3_aa: CASTPLVAGSSGYTF

d_call: .
j_call: TRBJ2-7
clone_size: .
v_call: TRBV2
cdr3_nt: TGTGCCAGCTCAATGAACCCGAGGGCGGGAGAGCAGTACTTC
cdr3_aa: CASSMNPRAGEQYF

d_call: .
j_call: TRBJ2-7
clone_size: once
v_call: TRBV28
cdr3_nt: TGTGCCAGCAGTTTGCGGGGAAAAGTCTACGAGCAGTACTTC
cdr3_aa: CASSLRGKVYEQYF

d_call: .
j_call: TRBJ2-3
clone_size: .
v_call: TRBV11-3
cdr3_nt: TGTGCCAGCAGCTCCCGGACTTGGACAGATACGCAGTATTTT
cdr3_aa: CASSSRTWTDTQYF

d_call: TRBD2
j_call: TRBJ2-7
clone_size: few
v_call: TRBV29-1
cdr3_nt: TGCAGCGTGGGTAGACGGGAGGCTTACGAGCAGTACTTC
cdr3_aa: CSVGRREAYEQYF